This T cell receptor beta chain was recorded in a study of T cell responses to AZD1222 COVID-19 vaccine. The CDR3 is made up of 15 amino acids. Germline CDR1 reads LGHDT; CDR2 reads YNNKEL (reference sequence). The V gene end was trimmed by 1 base and the J gene end by 6 bases; junction bases not matched to a gene: 5. The repertoire was sequenced with immunoSEQ multiplex PCR; TCRdb's copy has only in-frame clones and lacks some. The sample holds fewer than 130,000 clones, roughly 92% seen once. The receptor was isolated from an adult who received the AZD1222 COVID-19 vaccine. The sample was peripheral blood, taken 28 days after the second AZD1222 dose. The chain is built from TRBV3-1 (or the pseudogene TRBV3-2) and TRBJ1-4; 7 bases are a match to TRBD1. The CDR3: CASSQVSRGYEKLFF. CDR3 nucleotide sequence: TGTGCCAGCAGCCAAGTCTCCAGGGGGTATGAAAAACTGTTTTTT.